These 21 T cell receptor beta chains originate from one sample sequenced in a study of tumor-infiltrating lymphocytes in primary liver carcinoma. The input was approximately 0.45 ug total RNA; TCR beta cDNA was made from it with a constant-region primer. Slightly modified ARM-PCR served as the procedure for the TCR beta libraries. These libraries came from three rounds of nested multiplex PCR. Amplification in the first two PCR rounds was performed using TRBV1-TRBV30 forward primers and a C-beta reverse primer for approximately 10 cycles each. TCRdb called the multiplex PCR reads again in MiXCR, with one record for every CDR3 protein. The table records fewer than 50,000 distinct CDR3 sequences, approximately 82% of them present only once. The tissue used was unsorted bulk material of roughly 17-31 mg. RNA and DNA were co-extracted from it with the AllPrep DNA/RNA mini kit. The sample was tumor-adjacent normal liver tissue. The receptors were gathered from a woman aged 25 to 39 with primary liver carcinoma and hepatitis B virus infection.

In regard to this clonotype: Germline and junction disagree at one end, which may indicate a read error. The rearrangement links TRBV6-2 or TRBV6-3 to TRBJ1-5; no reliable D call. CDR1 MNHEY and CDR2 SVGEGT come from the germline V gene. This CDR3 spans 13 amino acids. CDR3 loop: CASSYRDNQPQRF. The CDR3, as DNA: TGTGCCAGCAGTTATCGTGATAATCAGCCCCAGCGTTTT.

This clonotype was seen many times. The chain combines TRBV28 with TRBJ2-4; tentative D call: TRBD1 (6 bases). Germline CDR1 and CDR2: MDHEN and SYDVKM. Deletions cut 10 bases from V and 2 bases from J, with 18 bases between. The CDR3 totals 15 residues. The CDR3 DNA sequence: TGTGCCACCATATCCAGGGGCGGTTCCAAAAACATTCAGTACTTC. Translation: CATISRGGSKNIQYF.

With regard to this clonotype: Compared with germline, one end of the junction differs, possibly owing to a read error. CDR3 in DNA: TGTGCCAGCACCAACTTGAATAGCAATCAGCCCCAGCACTTT. The encoded protein is CASTNLNSNQPQHF. The rearrangement uses TRBV6-2 or TRBV6-3 and TRBJ1-5; D unclear. Germline CDR1 and CDR2: MNHEY and SVGEGT. The CDR3 contains 14 residues.

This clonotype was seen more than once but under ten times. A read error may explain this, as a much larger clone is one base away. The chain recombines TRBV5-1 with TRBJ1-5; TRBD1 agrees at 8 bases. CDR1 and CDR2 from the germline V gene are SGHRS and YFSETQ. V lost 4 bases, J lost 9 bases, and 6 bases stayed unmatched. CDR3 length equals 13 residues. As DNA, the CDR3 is TGCGCCAGCAGCGAAGGACAGGGACGGCCCCAGCATTTT. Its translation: CASSEGQGRPQHF.

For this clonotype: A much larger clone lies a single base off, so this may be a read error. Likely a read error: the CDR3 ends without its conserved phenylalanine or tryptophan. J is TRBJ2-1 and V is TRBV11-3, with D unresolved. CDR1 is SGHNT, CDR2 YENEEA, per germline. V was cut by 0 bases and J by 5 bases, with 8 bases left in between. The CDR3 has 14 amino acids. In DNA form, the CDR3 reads TGTGCCAGCAGCTTAGACGTCTCGAACAATGAGCAGTTCTTA. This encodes CASSLDVSNNEQFL.

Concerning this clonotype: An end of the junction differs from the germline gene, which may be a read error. The CDR3 sequence is CASSQPGTSGNQQFF. CDR3 DNA: TGCGCCAGTAGCCAACCCGGGACTAGCGGTAATCAGCAGTTCTTC. This sequence joins TRBV4-1 and TRBJ2-1, with 11 bases identical to TRBD2. The germline V gene encodes CDR1 MGHRA and CDR2 YSYEKL. The CDR3 spans 15 residues.

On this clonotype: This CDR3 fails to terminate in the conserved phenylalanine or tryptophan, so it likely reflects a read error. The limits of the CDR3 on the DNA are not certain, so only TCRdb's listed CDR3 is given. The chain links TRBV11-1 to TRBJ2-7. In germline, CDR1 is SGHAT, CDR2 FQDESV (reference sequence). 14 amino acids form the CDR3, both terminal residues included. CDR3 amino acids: CASSLATTSYEQYL.

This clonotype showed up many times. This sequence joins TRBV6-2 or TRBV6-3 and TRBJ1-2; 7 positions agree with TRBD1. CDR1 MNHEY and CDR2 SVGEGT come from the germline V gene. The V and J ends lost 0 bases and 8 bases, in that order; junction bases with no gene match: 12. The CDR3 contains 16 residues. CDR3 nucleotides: TGTGCCAGCAGTTACTCCTTTATAGGACAGGTCGGCGGCTACACCTTC. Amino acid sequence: CASSYSFIGQVGGYTF.

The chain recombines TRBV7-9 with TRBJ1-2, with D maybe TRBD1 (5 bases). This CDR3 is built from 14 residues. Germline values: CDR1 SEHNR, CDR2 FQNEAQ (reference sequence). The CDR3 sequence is CVSSLPTDHYGYTF. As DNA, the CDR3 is TGTGTCAGTAGCCTACCGACAGACCACTATGGCTACACCTTC.

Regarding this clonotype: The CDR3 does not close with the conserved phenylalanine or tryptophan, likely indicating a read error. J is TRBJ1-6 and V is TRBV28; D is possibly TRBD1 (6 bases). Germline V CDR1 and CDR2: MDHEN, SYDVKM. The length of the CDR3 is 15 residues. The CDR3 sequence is CVSSFSHRGSSPLHL. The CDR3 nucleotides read TGTGTCAGCAGTTTTTCCCATAGGGGGAGTTCACCCCTCCACCTT.

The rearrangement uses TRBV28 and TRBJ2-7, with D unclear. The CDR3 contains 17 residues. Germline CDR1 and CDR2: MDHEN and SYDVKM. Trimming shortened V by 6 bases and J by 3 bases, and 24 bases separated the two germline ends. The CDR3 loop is CASSLPLDGRNFYEQYF. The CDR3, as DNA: TGTGCCAGCAGCCTCCCTTTGGACGGACGGAACTTCTACGAGCAGTACTTC.

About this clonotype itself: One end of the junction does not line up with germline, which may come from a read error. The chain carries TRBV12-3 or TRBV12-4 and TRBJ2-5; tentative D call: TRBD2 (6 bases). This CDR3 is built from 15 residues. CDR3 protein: CASSTYHGSGETHYF. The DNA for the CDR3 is TGTGCCAGCAGTACCTACCACGGGAGCGGAGAGACCCACTACTTC.

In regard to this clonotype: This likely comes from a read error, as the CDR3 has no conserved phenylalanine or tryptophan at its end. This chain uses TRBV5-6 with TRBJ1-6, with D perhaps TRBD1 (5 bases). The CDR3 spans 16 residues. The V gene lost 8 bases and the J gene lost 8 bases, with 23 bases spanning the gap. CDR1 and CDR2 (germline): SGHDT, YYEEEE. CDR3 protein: CASSHTLGALDSPLHL. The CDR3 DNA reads TGTGCCAGTAGCCATACCCTCGGGGCTCTTGATTCACCCCTCCACCTT.

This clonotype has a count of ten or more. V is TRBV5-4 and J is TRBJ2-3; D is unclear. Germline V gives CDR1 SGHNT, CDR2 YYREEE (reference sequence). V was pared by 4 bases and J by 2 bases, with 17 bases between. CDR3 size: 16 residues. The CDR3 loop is CASSRAERSPTDTQYF. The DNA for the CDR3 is TGTGCCAGCAGCCGGGCAGAGCGTAGCCCCACAGATACGCAGTATTTT.

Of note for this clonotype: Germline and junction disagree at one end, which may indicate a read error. CDR3 protein: CSVEEGAGTDTQYF. CDR3 bases: TGCAGCGTTGAAGAGGGAGCAGGCACAGATACGCAGTATTTC. The rearrangement joins TRBV29-1 to TRBJ2-3; tentatively, D is TRBD2 (5 bases). Germline assignment: CDR1 SQVTM and CDR2 ANQGSEA. CDR3 size: 14 residues.

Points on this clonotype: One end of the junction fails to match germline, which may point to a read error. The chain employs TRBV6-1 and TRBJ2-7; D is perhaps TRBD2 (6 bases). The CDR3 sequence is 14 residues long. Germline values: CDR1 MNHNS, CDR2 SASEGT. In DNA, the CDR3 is TGTGCCACATCGGCACTAGCCGGAGCCAACGATCAGTACTTC. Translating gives CATSALAGANDQYF.

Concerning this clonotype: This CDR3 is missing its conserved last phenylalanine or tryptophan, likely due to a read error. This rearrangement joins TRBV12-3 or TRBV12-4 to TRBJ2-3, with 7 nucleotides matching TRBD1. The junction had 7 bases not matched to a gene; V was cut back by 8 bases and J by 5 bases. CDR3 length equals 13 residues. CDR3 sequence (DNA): TGTGCCAGCGGGACAGCCTACATAGATACGCAGTATTTG. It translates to CASGTAYIDTQYL.

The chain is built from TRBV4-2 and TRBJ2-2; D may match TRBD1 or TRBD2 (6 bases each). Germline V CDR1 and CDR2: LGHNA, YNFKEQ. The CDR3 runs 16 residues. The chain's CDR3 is CDSSRRPEGGTGELFF. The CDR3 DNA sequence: TGTGACAGTAGCCGACGCCCGGAGGGGGGCACCGGGGAGCTGTTTTTT.

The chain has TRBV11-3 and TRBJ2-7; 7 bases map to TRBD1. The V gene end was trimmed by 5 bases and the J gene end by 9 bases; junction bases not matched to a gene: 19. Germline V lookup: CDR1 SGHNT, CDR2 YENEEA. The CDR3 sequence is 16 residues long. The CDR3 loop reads CASSRGIGTVVNGQYF. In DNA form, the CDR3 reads TGTGCCAGCAGCAGGGGGATAGGGACAGTCGTAAACGGGCAGTACTTC.

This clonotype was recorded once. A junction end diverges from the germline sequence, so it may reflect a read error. The CDR3 reads CTSSLAYGQYF. The CDR3 DNA is TGCACCAGCAGCCTAGCATACGGGCAGTACTTC. This chain joins TRBV11-2 and TRBJ2-7, with D tentatively TRBD2 (5 bases). The CDR3 contains 11 residues. Looked up from germline, CDR1 is SGHAT and CDR2 is FQNNGV.

CDR3 region: CVGSQDYLNEQFF. CDR3 coding DNA: TGCGTCGGCAGCCAAGATTACCTCAATGAGCAGTTCTTC. The chain links TRBV4-1 to TRBJ2-1, with D uncertain. This CDR3 comprises 13 residues. Germline CDR1 reads MGHRA; CDR2 reads YSYEKL.